This TCR beta chain stems from a study of blood T cell repertoires in COVID-19. Whole-study context: Acute-phase and convalescent COVID-19 samples originated in the United States, Italy and Spain. Sample material is recorded as cDNA or gDNA derived from T cells, B-cell-depleted T cells, or PBMCs.

Per the original data handling: How many nucleated cells were present was estimated from reference gene primer amplification. The data were produced by immunoSEQ multiplex PCR, yet TCRdb's version contains in-frame clones alone and is incomplete. The V and J calls and clone size were taken over from that table, and D and trimming were inferred from the DNA. Altogether roughly 100,000 clones are present, approximately 69% being singletons, with the ten largest covering approximately 6.2%. Germline CDR1 reads SGHNT; CDR2 reads YYREEE (reference sequence). Trimming cost V 5 bases and J 4 bases, with 16 bases left between them. CDR3 size: 15 residues.

The sequenced material came from peripheral blood. The receptor comes from an elderly man with acute or convalescent COVID-19. This chain joins TRBV5-4 and TRBJ1-3; a possible D gene is TRBD1 (5 bases). The CDR3 DNA follows: TGTGCCAGCAGTCTCCAGGGACTTGGAGGAAACACCATATATTTT. Translated, it gives CASSLQGLGGNTIYF.